This TCR beta chain was found in a study of liver allograft versus peripheral blood T cells. Study-level background: The authors compared T cell receptor repertoires in transplanted livers with those in the peripheral blood of recipients.

TCRdb re-called the reads through MiXCR, storing one row per CDR3 protein. Of 8,500 to 10,000 distinct CDR3 sequences listed, approximately 26% are singletons. To note about this clonotype: The antigen remains unidentified.

CDR3 length: 14 residues. Germline values: CDR1 ENHRY, CDR2 SYGVKD. With V trimmed by 6 bases and J by 5 bases, 7 bases remained unmatched. Notes on the study in general: Peripheral blood T cell receptor repertoires reportedly differed from those found within liver allografts.

This TCR came from a human patient who had a liver transplant. The graft donor may be the source of some T cells. V is TRBV10-3 and J is TRBJ1-1, with 9 bases matching TRBD1. CDR3 region: CAISRGQGRTEAFF. CDR3 sequence (DNA): TGTGCCATCAGCCGAGGACAGGGGCGGACTGAAGCTTTCTTT.